This TCR beta chain was identified during a study of blood T cells in healthy people across ages. Healthy Caucasians from Russia aged 6 to 90 served as donors. Roughly 9.5 milliliters of peripheral blood were drawn from each donor into EDTA-treated tubes. This CDR3 is 15 amino acids long. CDR1 and CDR2 (germline): MGHRA, YSYEKL. Primed by a sample-barcoded 5' primer and a J-beta primer mix, a second PCR proceeded for 7 to 11 cycles. One entry per CDR3 protein, called by TCRdb with MiXCR from the 5' RACE reads. The sample gives over a million distinct CDR3 sequences, 42% of which show up once; 7% to 9.5% is in the top ten. This clonotype was detected a few times. As yet, its antigen is unknown. Study-level points and caveats: Unknown donor CMV status possibly confounded expanded clonotype changes. Naive and antigen-experienced cells were not separated, limiting conclusive comparison.

V usage is TRBV4-1 and J usage is TRBJ2-5, with 7 bases lining up with TRBD2. Judging by the DNA end, TRBJ2-7 fits better; the J call may be wrong. Sequencing was done on a sample of blood. The receptor's source is a woman aged 18-35 years in good health. The CDR3 nucleotides are TGCGCCAGCAGCCAACCCCGGGGTGGGGGGGACGAGCAGTACTTC. Translated, it gives CASSQPRGGGDEQYF.